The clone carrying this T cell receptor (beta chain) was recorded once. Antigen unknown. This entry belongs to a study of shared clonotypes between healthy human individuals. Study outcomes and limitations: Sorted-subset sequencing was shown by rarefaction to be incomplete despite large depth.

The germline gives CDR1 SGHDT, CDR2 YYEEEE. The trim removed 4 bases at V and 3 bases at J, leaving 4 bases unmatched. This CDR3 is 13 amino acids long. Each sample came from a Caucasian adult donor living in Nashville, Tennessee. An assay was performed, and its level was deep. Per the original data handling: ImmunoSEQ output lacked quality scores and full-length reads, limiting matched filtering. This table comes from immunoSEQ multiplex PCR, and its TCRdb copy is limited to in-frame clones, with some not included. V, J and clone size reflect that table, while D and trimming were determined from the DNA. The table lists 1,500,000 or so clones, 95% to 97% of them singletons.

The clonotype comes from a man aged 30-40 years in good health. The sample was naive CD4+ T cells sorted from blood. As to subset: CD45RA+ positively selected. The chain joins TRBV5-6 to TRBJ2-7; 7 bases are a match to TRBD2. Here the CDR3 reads CASSPGGSYEQYF. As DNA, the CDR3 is TGTGCCAGCAGCCCGGGCGGGAGCTACGAGCAGTACTTC.